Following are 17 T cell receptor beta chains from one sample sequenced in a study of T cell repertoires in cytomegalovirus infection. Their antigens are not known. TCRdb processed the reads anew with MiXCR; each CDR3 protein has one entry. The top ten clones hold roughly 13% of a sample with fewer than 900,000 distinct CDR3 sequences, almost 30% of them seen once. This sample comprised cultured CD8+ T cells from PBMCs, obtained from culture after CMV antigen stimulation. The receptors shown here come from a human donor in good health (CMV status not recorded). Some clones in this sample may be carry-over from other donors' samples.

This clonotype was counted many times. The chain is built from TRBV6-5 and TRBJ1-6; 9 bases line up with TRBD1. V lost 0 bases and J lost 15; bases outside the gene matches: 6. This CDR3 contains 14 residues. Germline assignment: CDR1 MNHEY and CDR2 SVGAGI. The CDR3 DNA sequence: TGTGCCAGCAGTTACTCTTGGGACAGGGCATTCCTCCACTTT. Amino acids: CASSYSWDRAFLHF.

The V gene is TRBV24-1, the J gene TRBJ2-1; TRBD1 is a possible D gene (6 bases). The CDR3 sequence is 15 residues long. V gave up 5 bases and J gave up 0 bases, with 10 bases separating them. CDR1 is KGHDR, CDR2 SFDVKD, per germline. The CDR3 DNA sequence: TGTGCCACCAGTGCGAGGGGGAGCTCCTACAATGAGCAGTTCTTC. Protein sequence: CATSARGSSYNEQFF.

CDR3 residues: CASSFPKGNQPQHF. The CDR3, as DNA: TGTGCCAGCAGTTTCCCGAAGGGCAATCAGCCCCAGCATTTT. The rearrangement links TRBV28 to TRBJ1-5; D gene unclear. The germline V and J ends were trimmed by 3 bases and 2 bases, with 8 bases remaining between them. Germline CDR1 and CDR2: MDHEN and SYDVKM. This CDR3 is built from 14 residues.

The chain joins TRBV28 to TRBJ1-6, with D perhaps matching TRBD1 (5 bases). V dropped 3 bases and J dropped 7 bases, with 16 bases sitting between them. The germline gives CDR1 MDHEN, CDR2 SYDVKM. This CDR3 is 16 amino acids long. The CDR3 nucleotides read TGTGCCAGCAGTTTGGACATTGGGGGGACGAATTCACCCCTCCACTTT. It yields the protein CASSLDIGGTNSPLHF.

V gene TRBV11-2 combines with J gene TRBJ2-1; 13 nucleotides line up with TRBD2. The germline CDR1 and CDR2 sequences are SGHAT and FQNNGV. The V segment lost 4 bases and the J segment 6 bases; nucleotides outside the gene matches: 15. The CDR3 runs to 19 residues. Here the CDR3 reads CASSSLTSGGRYLVNEQFF. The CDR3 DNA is TGTGCCAGCAGCTCCCTGACTAGCGGGGGGCGCTATCTCGTCAATGAGCAGTTCTTC. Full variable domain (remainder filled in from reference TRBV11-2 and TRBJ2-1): EAGVAQSPRYKIIEKRQSVAFWCNPISGHATLYWYQQILGQGPKLLIQFQNNGVVDDSQLPKDRFSAERLKGVDSTLKIQPAKLEDSAVYLCASSSLTSGGRYLVNEQFFGPGTRLTVL.

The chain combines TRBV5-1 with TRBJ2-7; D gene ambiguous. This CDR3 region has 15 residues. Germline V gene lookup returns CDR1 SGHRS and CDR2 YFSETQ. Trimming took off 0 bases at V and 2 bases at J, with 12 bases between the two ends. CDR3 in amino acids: CASSLEYPSAYEQYV. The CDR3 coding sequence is TGCGCCAGCAGCTTGGAGTATCCCTCCGCCTACGAGCAGTACGTC.

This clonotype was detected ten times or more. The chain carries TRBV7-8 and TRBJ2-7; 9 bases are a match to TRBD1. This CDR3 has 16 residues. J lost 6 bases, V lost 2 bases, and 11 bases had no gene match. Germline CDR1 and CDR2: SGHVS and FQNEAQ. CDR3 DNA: TGTGCCAGCAGCTTAAGACAGGGGGTCTGGCGGGGCGAGCAGTACGTC. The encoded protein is CASSLRQGVWRGEQYV.

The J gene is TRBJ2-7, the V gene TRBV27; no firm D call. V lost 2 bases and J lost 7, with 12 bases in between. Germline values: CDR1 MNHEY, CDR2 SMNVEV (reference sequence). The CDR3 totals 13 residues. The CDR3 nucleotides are TGTGCCAGCAGTTTACTATGGACCACGGAGCAGTACTTC. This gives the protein CASSLLWTTEQYF.

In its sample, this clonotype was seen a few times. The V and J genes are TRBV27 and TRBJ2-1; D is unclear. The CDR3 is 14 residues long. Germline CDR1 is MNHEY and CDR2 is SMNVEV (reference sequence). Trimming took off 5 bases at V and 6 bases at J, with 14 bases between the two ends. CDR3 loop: CASSPPRTLNEQFF. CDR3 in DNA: TGTGCCAGCAGTCCCCCCCGGACGCTCAATGAGCAGTTCTTC.

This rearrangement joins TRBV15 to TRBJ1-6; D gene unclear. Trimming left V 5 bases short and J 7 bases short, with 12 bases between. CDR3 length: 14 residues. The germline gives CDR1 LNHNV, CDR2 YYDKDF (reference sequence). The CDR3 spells CATSRDWQNSPLHF. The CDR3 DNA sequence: TGTGCCACCAGCCGTGACTGGCAGAATTCACCCCTCCACTTT.

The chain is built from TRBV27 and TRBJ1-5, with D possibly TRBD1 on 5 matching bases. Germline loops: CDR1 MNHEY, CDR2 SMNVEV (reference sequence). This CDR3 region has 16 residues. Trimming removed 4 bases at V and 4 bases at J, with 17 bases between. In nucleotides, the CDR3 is TGTGCCAGCAGTTCTAGGCCGGGACGGGGTAATCAGCCCCAGCATTTT. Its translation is CASSSRPGRGNQPQHF.

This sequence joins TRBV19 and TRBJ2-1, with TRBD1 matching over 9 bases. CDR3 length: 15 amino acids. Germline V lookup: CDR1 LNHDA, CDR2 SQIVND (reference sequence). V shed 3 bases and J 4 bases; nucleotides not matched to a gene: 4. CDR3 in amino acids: CASSILQGAYNEQFF. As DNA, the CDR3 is TGTGCCAGTAGTATTTTACAGGGGGCTTACAATGAGCAGTTCTTC.

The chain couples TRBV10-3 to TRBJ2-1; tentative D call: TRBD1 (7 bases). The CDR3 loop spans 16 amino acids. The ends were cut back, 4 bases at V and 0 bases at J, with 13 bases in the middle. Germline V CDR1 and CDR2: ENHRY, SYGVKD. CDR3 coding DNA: TGTGCCATCAGTGGGGGCGGGGACAGCTCCTACAATGAGCAGTTCTTC. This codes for CAISGGGDSSYNEQFF.

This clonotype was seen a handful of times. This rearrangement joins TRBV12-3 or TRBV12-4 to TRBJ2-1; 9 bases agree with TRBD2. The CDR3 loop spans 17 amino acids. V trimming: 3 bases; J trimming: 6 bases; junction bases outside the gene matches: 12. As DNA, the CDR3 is TGTGCCAGCAGTTTCCCACCAACGGGACTAGCTCTCAATGAGCAGTTCTTC. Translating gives CASSFPPTGLALNEQFF.

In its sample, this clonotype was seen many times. In nucleotides, the CDR3 is TGTGCCAGCAGCTTCCCGGGACAGGGGGCGCGAGACTATGGCTACACCTTC. Residues: CASSFPGQGARDYGYTF. This chain links TRBV7-9 with TRBJ1-2, with 12 bases matching TRBD1. V was clipped by 3 bases and J by 3 bases; unmatched bases: 8. Germline CDR1 reads SEHNR; CDR2 reads FQNEAQ (reference sequence). This CDR3 region has 17 residues.

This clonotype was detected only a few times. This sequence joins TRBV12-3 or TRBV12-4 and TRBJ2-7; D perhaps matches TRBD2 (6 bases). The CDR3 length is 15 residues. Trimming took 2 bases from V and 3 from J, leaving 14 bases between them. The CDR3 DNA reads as TGTGCCAGCAGTTTAACCGAGCGGGCGTACTACGAGCAGTACTTC. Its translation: CASSLTERAYYEQYF.

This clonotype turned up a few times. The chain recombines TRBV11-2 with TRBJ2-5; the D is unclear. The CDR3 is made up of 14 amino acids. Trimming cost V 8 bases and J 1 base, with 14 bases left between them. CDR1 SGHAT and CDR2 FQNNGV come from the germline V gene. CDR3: CASWAEPGQETQYF. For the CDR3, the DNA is TGTGCCAGCTGGGCGGAGCCTGGCCAAGAGACCCAGTACTTC.